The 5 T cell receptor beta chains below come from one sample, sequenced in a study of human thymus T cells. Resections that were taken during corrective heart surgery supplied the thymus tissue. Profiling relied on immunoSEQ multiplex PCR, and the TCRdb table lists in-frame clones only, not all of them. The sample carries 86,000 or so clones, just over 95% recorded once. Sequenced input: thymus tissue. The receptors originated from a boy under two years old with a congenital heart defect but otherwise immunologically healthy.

The chain's CDR3 is CASSAAGDPDTQYF. CDR3 nucleotide sequence: TGTGCCAGCAGTGCAGCGGGGGACCCAGATACGCAGTATTTT. The chain has TRBV6-1 and TRBJ2-3, with 8 bases aligning to TRBD2. This CDR3 region has 14 residues. Germline V lookup: CDR1 MNHNS, CDR2 SASEGT. The V segment lost 4 bases and the J segment 4 bases; nucleotides outside the gene matches: 4.

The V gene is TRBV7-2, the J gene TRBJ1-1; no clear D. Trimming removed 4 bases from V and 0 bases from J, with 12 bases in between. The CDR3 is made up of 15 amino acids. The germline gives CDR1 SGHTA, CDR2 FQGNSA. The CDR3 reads CASSCLGQVNTEAFF. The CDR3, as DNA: TGTGCCAGCAGCTGCCTCGGGCAGGTGAACACTGAAGCTTTCTTT.

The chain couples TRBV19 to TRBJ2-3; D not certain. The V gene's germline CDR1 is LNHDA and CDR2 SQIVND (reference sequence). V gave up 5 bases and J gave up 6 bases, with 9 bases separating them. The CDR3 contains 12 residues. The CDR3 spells CASSGLWDTQYF. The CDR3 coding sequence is TGTGCCAGTAGTGGTCTGTGGGATACGCAGTATTTT.

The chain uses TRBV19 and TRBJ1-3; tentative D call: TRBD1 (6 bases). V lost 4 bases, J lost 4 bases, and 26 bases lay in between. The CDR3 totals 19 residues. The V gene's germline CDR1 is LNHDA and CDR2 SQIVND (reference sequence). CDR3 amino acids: CASSNQGGPFRALGNTIYF. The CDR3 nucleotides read TGTGCCAGTAGTAATCAAGGGGGGCCTTTCCGGGCCTTGGGAAACACCATATATTTT.

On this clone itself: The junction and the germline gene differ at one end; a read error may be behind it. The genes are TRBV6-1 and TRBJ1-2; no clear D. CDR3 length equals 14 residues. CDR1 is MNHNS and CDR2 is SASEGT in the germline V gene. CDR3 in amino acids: CASSVREGPYRYTF. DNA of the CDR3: TGTGCCAGCAGTGTTCGGGAAGGACCCTATCGCTACACCTTC.